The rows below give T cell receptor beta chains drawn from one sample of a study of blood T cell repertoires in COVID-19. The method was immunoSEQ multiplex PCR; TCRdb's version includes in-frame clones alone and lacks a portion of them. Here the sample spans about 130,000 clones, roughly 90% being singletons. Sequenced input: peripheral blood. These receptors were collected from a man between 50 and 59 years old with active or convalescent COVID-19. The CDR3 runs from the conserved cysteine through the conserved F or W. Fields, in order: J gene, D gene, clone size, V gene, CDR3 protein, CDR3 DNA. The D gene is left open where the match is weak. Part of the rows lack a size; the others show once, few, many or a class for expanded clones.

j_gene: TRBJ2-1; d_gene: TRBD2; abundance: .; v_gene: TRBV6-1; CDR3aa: CASSEGSSGSGNEQFF; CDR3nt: TGTGCCAGCAGTGAAGGGTCTAGCGGGAGTGGAAATGAGCAGTTCTTC
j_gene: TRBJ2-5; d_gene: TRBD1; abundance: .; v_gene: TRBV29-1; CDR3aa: CSLDRVGETQYF; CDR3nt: TGCAGCCTGGACAGGGTGGGAGAGACCCAGTACTTC
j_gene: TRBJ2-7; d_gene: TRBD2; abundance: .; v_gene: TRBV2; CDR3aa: CASSELAGLSYEQYF; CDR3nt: TGTGCCAGCAGTGAACTAGCGGGACTCTCCTACGAGCAGTACTTC
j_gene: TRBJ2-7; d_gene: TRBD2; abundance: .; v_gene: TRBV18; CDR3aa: CASSPGGLAAYEQYF; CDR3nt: TGTGCCAGCTCACCTGGGGGACTAGCGGCCTACGAGCAGTACTTC
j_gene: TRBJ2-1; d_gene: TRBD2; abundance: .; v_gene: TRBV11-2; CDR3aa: CASSLAGVNNEQFF; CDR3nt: TGTGCCAGCAGCCTAGCGGGAGTTAATAATGAGCAGTTCTTC
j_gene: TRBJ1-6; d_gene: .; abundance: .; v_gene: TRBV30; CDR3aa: CAWSMNLVSGGFGSPLHF; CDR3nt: TGTGCCTGGAGTATGAATCTCGTATCGGGAGGATTCGGTTCACCCCTCCACTTT
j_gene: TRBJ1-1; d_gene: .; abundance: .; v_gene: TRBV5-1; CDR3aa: CASRTDLYTEAFF; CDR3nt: TGCGCCAGCCGGACAGATCTTTACACTGAAGCTTTCTTT
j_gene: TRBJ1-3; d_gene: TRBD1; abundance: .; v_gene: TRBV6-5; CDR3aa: CASSRIQGPGNTIYF; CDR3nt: TGTGCCAGCAGTCGGATACAGGGGCCTGGAAACACCATATATTTT
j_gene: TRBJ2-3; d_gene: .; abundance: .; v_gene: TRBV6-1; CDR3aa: CASSEVSSDPDTQYF; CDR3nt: TGTGCCAGCAGTGAAGTTTCTAGCGACCCCGATACGCAGTATTTT
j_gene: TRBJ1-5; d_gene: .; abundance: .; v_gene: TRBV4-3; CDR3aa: CASSQVVVNSNQPQHF; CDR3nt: TGCGCCAGCAGCCAAGTGGTAGTTAATAGCAATCAGCCCCAGCATTTT
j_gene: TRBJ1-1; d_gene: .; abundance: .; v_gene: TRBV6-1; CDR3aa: CASSDLGLLHPEAFF; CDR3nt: TGTGCCAGCAGTGACCTCGGACTCCTTCACCCTGAAGCTTTCTTT
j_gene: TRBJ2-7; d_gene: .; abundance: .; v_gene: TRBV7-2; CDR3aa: CASRSPSYEQYF; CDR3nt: TGTGCCAGCAGATCACCCAGCTACGAGCAGTACTTC
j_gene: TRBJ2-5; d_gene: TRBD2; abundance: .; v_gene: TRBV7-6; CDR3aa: CASSLVTSGGARETQYF; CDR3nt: TGTGCCAGCAGCTTAGTTACTAGCGGGGGGGCTCGGGAGACCCAGTACTTC
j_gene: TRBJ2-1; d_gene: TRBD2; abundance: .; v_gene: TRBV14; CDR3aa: CASSQDSGRAINEQFF; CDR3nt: TGTGCCAGCAGCCAAGATAGCGGGAGGGCCATCAATGAGCAGTTCTTC
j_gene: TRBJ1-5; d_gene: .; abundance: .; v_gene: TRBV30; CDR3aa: CAWAGLNNQPQHF; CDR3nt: TGTGCCTGGGCGGGACTCAATAATCAGCCCCAGCATTTT
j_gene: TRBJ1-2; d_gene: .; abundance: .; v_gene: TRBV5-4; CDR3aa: CASSFGNSYGYTF; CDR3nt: TGTGCCAGCAGCTTTGGTAACAGCTATGGCTACACCTTC
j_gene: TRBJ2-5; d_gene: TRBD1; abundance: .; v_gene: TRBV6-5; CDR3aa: CASRDRGSRETQYF; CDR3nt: TGTGCCAGCAGGGACAGGGGGAGTAGGGAGACCCAGTACTTC
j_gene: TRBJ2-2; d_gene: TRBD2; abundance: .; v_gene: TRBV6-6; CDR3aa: CASSDSGANTGELFF; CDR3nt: TGTGCCAGCAGTGACAGCGGGGCGAACACCGGGGAGCTGTTTTTT
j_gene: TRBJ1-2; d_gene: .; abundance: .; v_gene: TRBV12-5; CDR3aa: CASGLGQGYYGYTF; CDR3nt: TGTGCTAGTGGTTTGGGGCAGGGTTACTATGGCTACACCTTC
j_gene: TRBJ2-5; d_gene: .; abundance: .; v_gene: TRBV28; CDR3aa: CASSLLTGYEETQYF; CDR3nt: TGTGCCAGCAGTTTATTAACAGGGTATGAGGAGACCCAGTACTTC
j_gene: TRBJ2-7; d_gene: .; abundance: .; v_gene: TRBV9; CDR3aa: CASSGGGLHSYEQYF; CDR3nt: TGTGCCAGCAGCGGTGGCGGGTTGCACTCCTACGAGCAGTACTTC
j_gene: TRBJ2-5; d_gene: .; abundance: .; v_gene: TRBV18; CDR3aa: CASSPQGETQYF; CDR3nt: TGTGCCAGCTCACCACAGGGGGAGACCCAGTACTTC
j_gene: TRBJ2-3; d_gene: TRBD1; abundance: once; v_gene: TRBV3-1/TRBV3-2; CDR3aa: CASSQGTGGSGDTQYF; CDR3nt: TGTGCCAGCAGCCAAGGGACAGGGGGCTCGGGAGATACGCAGTATTTT
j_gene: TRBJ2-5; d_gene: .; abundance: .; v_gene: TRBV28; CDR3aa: CASSSSETQYF; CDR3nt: TGTGCCAGCAGTTCCTCAGAGACCCAGTACTTC
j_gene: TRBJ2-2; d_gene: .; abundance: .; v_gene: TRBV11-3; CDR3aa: CASSFAQSNTGELFF; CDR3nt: TGTGCCAGCAGCTTCGCCCAGTCGAACACCGGGGAGCTGTTTTTT
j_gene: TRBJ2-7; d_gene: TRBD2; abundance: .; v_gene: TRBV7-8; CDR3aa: CASSGYGTSVSYEQYF; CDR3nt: TGTGCCAGCAGCGGTTATGGGACTAGCGTTTCGTACGAGCAGTACTTC
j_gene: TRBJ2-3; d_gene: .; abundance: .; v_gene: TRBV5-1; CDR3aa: CASSPRQTRWDTQYF; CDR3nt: TGCGCCAGCAGTCCCAGACAGACTCGATGGGATACGCAGTATTTT
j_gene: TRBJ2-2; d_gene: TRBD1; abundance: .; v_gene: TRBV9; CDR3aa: CASSVGTGVESVTGELFF; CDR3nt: TGTGCCAGCAGTGTGGGGACAGGCGTCGAATCGGTCACCGGGGAGCTGTTTTTT
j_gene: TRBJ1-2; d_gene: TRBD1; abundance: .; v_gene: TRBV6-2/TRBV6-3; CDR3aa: CASSSDPRDSGSVGYGYTF; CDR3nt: TGTGCCAGCAGTTCAGACCCCCGGGACAGCGGCTCGGTGGGGTATGGCTACACCTTC
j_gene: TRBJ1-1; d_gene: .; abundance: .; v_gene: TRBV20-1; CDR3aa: CSASFREGGRGNEAFF; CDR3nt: TGCAGTGCTAGTTTTCGGGAGGGCGGAAGGGGGAATGAAGCTTTCTTT
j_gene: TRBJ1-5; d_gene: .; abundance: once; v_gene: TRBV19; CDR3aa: CASSMAQVNQPQHF; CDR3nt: TGTGCCAGTAGTATGGCACAGGTCAATCAGCCCCAGCATTTT
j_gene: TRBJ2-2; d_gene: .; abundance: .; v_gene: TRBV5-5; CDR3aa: CASSLANRGGITGELFF; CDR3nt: TGTGCCAGCAGCTTGGCTAACAGGGGGGGAATAACCGGGGAGCTGTTTTTT
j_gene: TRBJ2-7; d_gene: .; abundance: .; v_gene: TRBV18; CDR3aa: CASSTQGQSYEQYF; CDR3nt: TGTGCCAGCTCAACCCAGGGACAATCCTACGAGCAGTACTTC
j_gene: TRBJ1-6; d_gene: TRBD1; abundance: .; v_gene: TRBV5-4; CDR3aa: CASQNRQGDNSPLHF; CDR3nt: TGTGCCAGCCAGAACCGACAGGGTGATAATTCACCCCTCCACTTT
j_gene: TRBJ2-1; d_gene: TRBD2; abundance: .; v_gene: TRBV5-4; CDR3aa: CASSSTSGSGEQFF; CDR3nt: TGTGCCAGCAGCTCAACTAGCGGGAGCGGTGAGCAGTTCTTC
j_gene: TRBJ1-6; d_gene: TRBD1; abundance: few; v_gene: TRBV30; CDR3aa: CAWSVWDSNSPLHF; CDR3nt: TGTGCCTGGAGTGTATGGGACAGTAATTCACCCCTCCACTTT
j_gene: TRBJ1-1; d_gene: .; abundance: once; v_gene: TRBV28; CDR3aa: CASSSGQDTEAFF; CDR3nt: TGTGCCAGCAGTTCCGGACAAGACACTGAAGCTTTCTTT
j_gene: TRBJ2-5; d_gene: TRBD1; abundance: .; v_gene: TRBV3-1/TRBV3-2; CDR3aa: CASSRGQGRETQYF; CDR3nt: TGTGCCAGCAGCCGGGGACAGGGAAGAGAGACCCAGTACTTC
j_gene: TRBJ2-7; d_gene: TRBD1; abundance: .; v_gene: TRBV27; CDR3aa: CASGKTGGALYEQYF; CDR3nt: TGTGCCAGCGGCAAAACAGGGGGTGCCCTCTACGAGCAGTACTTC
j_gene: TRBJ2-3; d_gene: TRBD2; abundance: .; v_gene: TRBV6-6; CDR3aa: CASSSPRLAGGDTQYF; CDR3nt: TGTGCCAGCAGTTCTCCTCGACTAGCGGGTGGAGATACGCAGTATTTT
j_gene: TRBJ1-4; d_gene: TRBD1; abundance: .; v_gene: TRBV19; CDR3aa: CASKDRGNEKLFF; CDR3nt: TGTGCCAGTAAGGACAGGGGTAATGAAAAACTGTTTTTT
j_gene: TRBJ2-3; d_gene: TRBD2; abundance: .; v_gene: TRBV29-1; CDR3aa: CSVAAGTSGGATDTQYF; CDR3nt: TGCAGCGTTGCCGCCGGGACTAGCGGGGGGGCAACAGATACGCAGTATTTT
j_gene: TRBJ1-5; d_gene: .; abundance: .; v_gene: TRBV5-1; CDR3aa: CASSLDGAGNQPQHF; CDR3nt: TGCGCCAGCAGCTTGGATGGGGCAGGAAATCAGCCCCAGCATTTT
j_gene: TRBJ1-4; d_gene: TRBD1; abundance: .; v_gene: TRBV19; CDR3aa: CASSVTGANEKLFF; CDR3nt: TGTGCCAGTAGTGTGACAGGGGCTAATGAAAAACTGTTTTTT